This T cell receptor (beta chain) was recovered during a study of blood T cell repertoires in COVID-19 (dated by TCRdb to 2018 to 2020). Regarding the study in general: Samples covering the acute and convalescent phases of COVID-19 were provided by collaborators in the United States, Italy and Spain. Where available, HLA class I and class II types were taken from metadata supplied by the sample provider and were not determined by assay-based typing. The dataset comprised deeply sampled blood TCRbeta repertoires from subjects exposed to, actively infected with, or recovered from COVID-19. The sample metadata nearly always contained a de-identified subject ID, COVID-19 status, age in years and sex. The repertoires were released in a freely available public database intended as a resource for research on the immune response to SARS-CoV-2. The prospective study material was composed of cDNA or gDNA derived from T cells, B-cell-depleted T cells, or PBMCs. The samples were drawn from two sources: the first 160 participants of the ongoing ImmuneRACE study, and 1,000 to 1,500 subjects contributed by 6 global collaborators.

Each collaborating institution followed its own protocols to collect whole blood in K2EDTA tubes. Collaborator samples were shipped for TCRbeta analysis as frozen whole blood, isolated PBMCs, or DNA extracted from either sample type. TCRbeta CDR3 regions were amplified from genomic DNA using the immunoSEQ Assay, a bias-controlled multiplex PCR. Turning to the authors' computational methods: The number of nucleated cells in each sample was estimated from the amplification of reference gene primers within the assay. To quantify the absolute abundance of each unique TCRbeta CDR3 rearrangement, sequence reads were collapsed and filtered. For each sample, productive Simpson clonality was calculated as the square root of Simpson's diversity index over productive rearrangements. In TCRdb, the immuneACCESS table is reduced to in-frame sequences with V and J assigned. These tables do not hold every clone; where another copy was compared, an unresolved V gene accounts for under half, and the others remain unexplained. The V and J calls and the clone size are those of that table, but D and trimming were determined from the DNA. In all, the sample holds fewer than 250,000 clones, and 80% to 90% of those were seen once. The ten largest clones represent 20% of the sample.

From the germline V gene, CDR1 is KGHSH and CDR2 is LQKENI. From V the trimming removes 1 base and from J it removes 4 bases, while the gene matches leave 11 bases of the junction unaccounted for. There are 17 amino acids in the CDR3, from cysteine to phenylalanine inclusive. Kept here is only the CDR3 DNA, which spans 51 bases and is read in frame from base 1. Broad study findings and their caveats: Clinical and demographic metadata were provided uncurated, with the amount varying by source and participant.

This clone came up once. The target of this receptor is not known. No clone much larger than this one lies a single base away; base qualities are absent. The sample comprised peripheral blood. This TCR derives from a man younger than 45 with active or convalescent COVID-19. This receptor chain uses TRBV18 and TRBJ2-7; TRBD2 matches 9 bases in the middle. The CDR3 region has the sequence CASSPQAGGKGVYEQYF. The sequenced DNA is TGTGCCAGCTCACCACAGGCGGGAGGGAAAGGAGTATACGAGCAGTACTTC.